The subject of this entry is one T cell receptor beta chain. Its antigen is as yet unknown. Sorted-subset replicate PCRs used about 200 ng DNA, tens of thousands of T cell genomes. Method: immunoSEQ multiplex PCR; TCRdb's copy keeps in-frame clones and lacks some. The table records 660,000 or so clones, approximately 96% of them present only once. Naive CD8 populations comprised CD45RO-negative cells positively selected for CCR7, excluding terminally differentiated effector memory CD45RA+ cells. The sample belongs to a study of shared clonotypes between healthy human individuals. Looking at the study overall: Each donor contributed plates that comprised three CD4 naive, three CD4 memory, two CD8 naive and one CD8 memory.

Trimming pared 6 bases from V and 5 bases from J, leaving 20 bases between. The germline V gene encodes CDR1 WSHSY and CDR2 SAAADI. The CDR3 sequence is 15 residues long. Study-wide results and caveats: Naive subsets typically showed greater estimated richness than memory subsets. Researchers sampled blood only, noting tissue repertoires likely differ.

The chain uses TRBV10-2 and TRBJ2-7; D is perhaps TRBD2 (5 bases). Sequences were obtained from naive CD8+ T cells sorted from blood. The clonotype comes from a woman in her twenties or thirties in good health. The CDR3 sequence is CASRDGLYPGNEQYF. The CDR3 DNA follows: TGCGCCAGCAGGGACGGACTTTACCCTGGGAACGAGCAGTACTTC.